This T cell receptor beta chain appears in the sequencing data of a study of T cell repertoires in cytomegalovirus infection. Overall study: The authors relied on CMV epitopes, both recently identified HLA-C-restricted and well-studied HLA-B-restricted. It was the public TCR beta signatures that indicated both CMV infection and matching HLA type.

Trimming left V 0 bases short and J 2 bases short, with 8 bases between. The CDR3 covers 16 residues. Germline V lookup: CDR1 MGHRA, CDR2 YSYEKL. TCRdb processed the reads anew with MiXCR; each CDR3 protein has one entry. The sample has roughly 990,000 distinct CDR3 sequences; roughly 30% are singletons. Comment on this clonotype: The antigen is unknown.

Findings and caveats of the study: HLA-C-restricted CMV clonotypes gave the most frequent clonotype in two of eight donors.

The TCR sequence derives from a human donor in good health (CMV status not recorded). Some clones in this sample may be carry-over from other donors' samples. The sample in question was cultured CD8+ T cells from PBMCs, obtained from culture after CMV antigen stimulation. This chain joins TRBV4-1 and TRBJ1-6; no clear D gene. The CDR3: CASSQDPNPYNSPLHF. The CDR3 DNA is TGCGCCAGCAGCCAAGACCCGAATCCCTATAATTCACCCCTCCACTTT.